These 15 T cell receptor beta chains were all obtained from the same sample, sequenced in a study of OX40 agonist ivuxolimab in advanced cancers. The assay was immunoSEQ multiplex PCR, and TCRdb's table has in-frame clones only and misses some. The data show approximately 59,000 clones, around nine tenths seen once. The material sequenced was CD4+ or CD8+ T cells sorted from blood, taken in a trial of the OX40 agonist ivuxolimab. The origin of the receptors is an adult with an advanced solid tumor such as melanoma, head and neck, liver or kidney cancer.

In DNA, the CDR3 is TGTGCCAGTAGTCTTACTAGCGGCACAGATACGCAGTATTTT. This codes for CASSLTSGTDTQYF. The chain joins TRBV19 to TRBJ2-3; 7 bases line up with TRBD2. J was trimmed by 1 base and V by 5 bases; bases with no gene match: 3. CDR3 length equals 14 residues. Germline V CDR1 and CDR2: LNHDA, SQIVND (reference sequence). Full variable domain (outside the CDR3, taken from reference TRBV19 and TRBJ2-3): DGGITQSPKYLFRKEGQNVTLSCEQNLNHDAMYWYRQDPGQGLRLIYYSQIVNDFQKGDIAEGYSVSREKKESFPLTVTSAQKNPTAFYLCASSLTSGTDTQYFGPGTRLTVL.

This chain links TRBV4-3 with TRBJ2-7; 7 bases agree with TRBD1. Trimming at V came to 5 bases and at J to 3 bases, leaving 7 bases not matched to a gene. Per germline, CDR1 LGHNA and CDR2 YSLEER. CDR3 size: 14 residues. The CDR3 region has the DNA TGCGCCAGCAGCTACAAGCCAGGGGGCTACGAGCAGTACTTC. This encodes CASSYKPGGYEQYF.

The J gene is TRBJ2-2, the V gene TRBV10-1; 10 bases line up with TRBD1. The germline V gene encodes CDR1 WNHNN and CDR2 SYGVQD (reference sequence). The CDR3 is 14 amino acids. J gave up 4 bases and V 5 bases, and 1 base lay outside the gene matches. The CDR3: CASSWDRGTGELFF. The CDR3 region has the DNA TGCGCCAGCAGTTGGGACAGGGGCACCGGGGAGCTGTTTTTT.

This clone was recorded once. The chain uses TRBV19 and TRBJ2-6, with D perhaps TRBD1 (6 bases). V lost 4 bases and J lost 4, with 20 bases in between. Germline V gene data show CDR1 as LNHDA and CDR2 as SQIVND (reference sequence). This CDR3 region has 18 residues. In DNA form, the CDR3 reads TGTGCCAGTAGTACCACGGCGGGCAGGGGATACGGGGCCAACGTCCTGACTTTC. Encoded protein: CASSTTAGRGYGANVLTF.

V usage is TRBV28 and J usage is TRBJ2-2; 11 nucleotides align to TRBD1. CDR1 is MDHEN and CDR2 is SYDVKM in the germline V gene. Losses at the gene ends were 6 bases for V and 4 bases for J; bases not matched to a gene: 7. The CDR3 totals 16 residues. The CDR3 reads CASSPGGTGGTGELFF. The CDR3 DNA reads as TGTGCCAGCAGCCCAGGGGGGACAGGGGGCACCGGGGAGCTGTTTTTT.

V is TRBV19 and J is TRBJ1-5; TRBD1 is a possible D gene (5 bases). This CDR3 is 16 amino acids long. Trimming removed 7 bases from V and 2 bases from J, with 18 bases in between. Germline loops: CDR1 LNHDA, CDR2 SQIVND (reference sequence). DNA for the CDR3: TGTGCCAGTAACGATGAGTGGGGGGATGGCAATCAGCCCCAGCATTTT. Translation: CASNDEWGDGNQPQHF.

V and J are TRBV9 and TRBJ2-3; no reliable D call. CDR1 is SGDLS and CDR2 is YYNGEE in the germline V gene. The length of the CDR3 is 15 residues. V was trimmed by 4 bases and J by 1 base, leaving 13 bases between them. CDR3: CASSTRSDGTDTQYF. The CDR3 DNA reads TGTGCCAGCAGCACCCGAAGCGATGGCACAGATACGCAGTATTTT.

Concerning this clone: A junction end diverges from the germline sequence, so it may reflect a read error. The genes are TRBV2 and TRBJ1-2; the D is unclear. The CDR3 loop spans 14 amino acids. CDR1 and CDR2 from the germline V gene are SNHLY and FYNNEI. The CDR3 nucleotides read TGTGCCAGCAGACCGGGCCCCGGGCGCTATGGCCACACCTTC. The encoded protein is CASRPGPGRYGHTF.

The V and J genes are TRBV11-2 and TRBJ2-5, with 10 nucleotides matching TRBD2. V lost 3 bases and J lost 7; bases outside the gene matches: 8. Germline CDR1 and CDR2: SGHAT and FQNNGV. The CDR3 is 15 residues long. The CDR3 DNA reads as TGTGCCAGCAGCTTCCTAGCGGGAGAGTCCGGGACCCAGTACTTC. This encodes CASSFLAGESGTQYF.

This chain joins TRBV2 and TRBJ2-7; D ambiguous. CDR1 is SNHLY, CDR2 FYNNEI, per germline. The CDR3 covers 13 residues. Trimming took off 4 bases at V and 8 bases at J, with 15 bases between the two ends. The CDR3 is CASSASSTGQQYF. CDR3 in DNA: TGTGCCAGCAGTGCGTCCTCTACGGGCCAGCAGTACTTC.

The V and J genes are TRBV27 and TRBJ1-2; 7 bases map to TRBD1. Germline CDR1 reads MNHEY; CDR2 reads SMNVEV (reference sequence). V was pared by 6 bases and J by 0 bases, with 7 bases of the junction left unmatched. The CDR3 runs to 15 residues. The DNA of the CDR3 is TGTGCCAGCAGAAAGGACAGGTCAGCTAACTATGGCTACACCTTC. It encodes CASRKDRSANYGYTF.

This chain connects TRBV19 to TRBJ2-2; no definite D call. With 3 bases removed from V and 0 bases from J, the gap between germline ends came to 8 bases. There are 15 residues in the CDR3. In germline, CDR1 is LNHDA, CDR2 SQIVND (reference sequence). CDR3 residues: CASSIVRSNTGELFF. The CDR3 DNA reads TGTGCCAGTAGTATCGTTCGGTCGAACACCGGGGAGCTGTTTTTT. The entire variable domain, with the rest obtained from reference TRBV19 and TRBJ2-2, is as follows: DGGITQSPKYLFRKEGQNVTLSCEQNLNHDAMYWYRQDPGQGLRLIYYSQIVNDFQKGDIAEGYSVSREKKESFPLTVTSAQKNPTAFYLCASSIVRSNTGELFFGEGSRLTVL.

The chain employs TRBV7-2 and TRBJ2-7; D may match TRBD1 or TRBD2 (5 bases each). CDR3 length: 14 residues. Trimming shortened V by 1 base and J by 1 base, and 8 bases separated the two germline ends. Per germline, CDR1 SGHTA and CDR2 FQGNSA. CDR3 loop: CASSLDWGSYEQYF. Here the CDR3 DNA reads TGTGCCAGCAGCTTAGATTGGGGGTCCTACGAGCAGTACTTC.

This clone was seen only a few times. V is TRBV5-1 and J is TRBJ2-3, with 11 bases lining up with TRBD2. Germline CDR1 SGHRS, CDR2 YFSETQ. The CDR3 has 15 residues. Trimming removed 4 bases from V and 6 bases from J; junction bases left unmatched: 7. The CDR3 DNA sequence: TGCGCCAGCAGCACCGGGACTAGCGGTGGGGATACGCAGTATTTT. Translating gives CASSTGTSGGDTQYF.

This chain's CDR3 is CASSELTATADTQYF. As DNA, the CDR3 is TGTGCCAGCAGTGAGTTGACCGCTACGGCAGATACGCAGTATTTT. The J gene is TRBJ2-3, the V gene TRBV2; D gene ambiguous. V lost 3 bases and J 4 bases, leaving 14 bases between the germline ends. Germline CDR1 is SNHLY and CDR2 is FYNNEI. The CDR3 spans 15 residues.